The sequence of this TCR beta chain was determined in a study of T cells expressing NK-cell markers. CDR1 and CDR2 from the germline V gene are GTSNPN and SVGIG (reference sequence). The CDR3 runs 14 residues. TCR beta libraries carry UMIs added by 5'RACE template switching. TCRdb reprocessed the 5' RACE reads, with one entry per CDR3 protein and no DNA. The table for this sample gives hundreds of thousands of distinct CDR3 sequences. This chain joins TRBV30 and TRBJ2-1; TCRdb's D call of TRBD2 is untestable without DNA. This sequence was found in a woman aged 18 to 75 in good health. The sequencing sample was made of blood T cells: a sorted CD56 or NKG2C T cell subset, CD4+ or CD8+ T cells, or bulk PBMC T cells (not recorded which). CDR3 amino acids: CAWSFGLEGNEQFF.